This T cell receptor (beta chain) derives from a study of blood T cell repertoires in COVID-19. Across the whole study: Samples representing acute and convalescent COVID-19 were sourced from the United States, Italy and Spain. Sources were T cells, B-cell-depleted T cells, or PBMCs; the material itself was cDNA or gDNA.

The authors' processing: Estimation of nucleated cell counts was performed using reference gene primer amplification. Here immunoSEQ multiplex PCR was the method, and the copy in TCRdb shows in-frame clones only, minus some. V and J calls and clone size follow that table, whereas D and trimming were derived from the DNA. The sample has about 240,000 clones, roughly four fifths seen once. Per germline, CDR1 MNHNS and CDR2 SASEGT. The CDR3 runs 18 residues. V was clipped by 3 bases and J by 3 bases; unmatched bases: 16. The origin of this receptor is a woman in her late teens or twenties with acute or convalescent COVID-19. The V call is TRBV6-1, the J call TRBJ2-7; 8 bases agree with TRBD1. Sequencing was done on a sample of peripheral blood. As DNA, the CDR3 is TGTGCCAGCAGTGACTTACGGACAGGGCCACAGAATTACTACGAGCAGTACTTC. It specifies CASSDLRTGPQNYYEQYF.